One sample yielded the 19 T cell receptor beta chains listed below, sequenced in a study of blood T cell repertoires in COVID-19. Assay used: immunoSEQ multiplex PCR; TCRdb lists only in-frame clones, some missing. The sample contains roughly 92,000 clones, around 91% of which appear only once. Specimen: peripheral blood. The source is a woman aged 80 or older with active or convalescent COVID-19.

This clone was seen once. For the CDR3, the DNA is TGTGCCAGCAGTCCCCGGAGGGCCGATGGATCCTACAATGAGCAGTTCTTC. It translates to CASSPRRADGSYNEQFF. The gene calls are TRBV6-2 or TRBV6-3 and TRBJ2-1; D may be TRBD2 (6 bases). Between the trimmed V and J ends, which lost 5 bases and 1 base, there was a span of 18 bases. Germline CDR1 and CDR2: MNHEY and SVGEGT. CDR3 size: 17 residues.

This chain links TRBV2 with TRBJ1-5, with 8 positions matching TRBD1. After removal of 4 bases from V and 4 bases from J, the junction contained 6 bases not matched to a gene. There are 15 residues in the CDR3. The V gene's germline CDR1 is SNHLY and CDR2 FYNNEI. CDR3 DNA sequence: TGTGCCAGCAGTGGACAGGGGTTGAGTAATCAGCCCCAGCATTTT. Translating gives CASSGQGLSNQPQHF.

The gene calls are TRBV5-1 and TRBJ1-4; 7 bases line up with TRBD1. CDR1 and CDR2 (germline): SGHRS, YFSETQ. Unmatched junction bases numbered 7, after V lost 4 bases and J lost 7 bases. There are 14 residues in the CDR3. The CDR3 loop reads CASSPTGRAEKLFF. CDR3 in DNA: TGCGCCAGCAGCCCGACAGGGCGGGCTGAAAAACTGTTTTTT.

The V and J genes are TRBV5-4 and TRBJ2-3; a possible D gene is TRBD1 (6 bases). The CDR3 contains 12 residues. Germline lookup yields CDR1 SGHNT and CDR2 YYREEE (reference sequence). CDR3 bases: TGTGTTTGTGGGGGCGTCTCAGATACGCAGTATTTT. This gives the protein CVCGGVSDTQYF.

CDR3 nucleotides: TGTGCCAGCAGTTTAAGTCTAGCGGGGCCCGGGGAGACCCAGTACTTC. The encoded protein is CASSLSLAGPGETQYF. This chain connects TRBV27 to TRBJ2-5; the match to TRBD2 covers 9 bases. The CDR3 runs 16 residues. CDR1 and CDR2 from the germline V gene are MNHEY and SMNVEV (reference sequence). Trimming cost V 2 bases and J 5 bases; bases outside gene matches: 9.

This chain uses TRBV5-1 with TRBJ1-1; D may be TRBD1 (6 bases). There are 13 residues in the CDR3. The germline CDR1 and CDR2 sequences are SGHRS and YFSETQ. With 1 base removed from V and 8 bases from J, the gap between germline ends came to 12 bases. This CDR3 reads CASSLFPGQEAFF. The DNA of the CDR3 is TGCGCCAGCAGCTTGTTCCCGGGACAAGAAGCTTTCTTT.

The chain employs TRBV19 and TRBJ2-7; TRBD1 matches 9 bases. CDR3 length equals 14 residues. V trimming: 10 bases; J trimming: 5 bases; junction bases outside the gene matches: 12. CDR1 is LNHDA and CDR2 is SQIVND in the germline V gene (reference sequence). The CDR3 coding sequence is TGTGCCACCTCAAGGGGGACAGGGACCCACGAGCAGTACTTC. Amino acid sequence: CATSRGTGTHEQYF.

This chain joins TRBV6-2 or TRBV6-3 and TRBJ2-2, with D maybe TRBD2 (6 bases). CDR3 length: 18 residues. Trimming took 2 bases from V and 0 from J, leaving 16 bases between them. CDR1 and CDR2 (germline): MNHEY, SVGEGT. The CDR3 region has the DNA TGTGCCAGCAGTTACCTCGGAGATCGGGGGTCGAACACCGGGGAGCTGTTTTTT. Amino acids: CASSYLGDRGSNTGELFF.

The chain carries TRBV3-1 (or the pseudogene TRBV3-2) and TRBJ2-3; 8 nucleotides align to TRBD1. The junction had 10 bases not matched to a gene; V was cut back by 2 bases and J by 6 bases. This CDR3 is 16 amino acids long. In germline, CDR1 is LGHDT, CDR2 YNNKEL (reference sequence). CDR3 coding DNA: TGTGCCAGCAGCCAACCCGGACAGGGAGGTTTGGATACGCAGTATTTT. Translating it yields CASSQPGQGGLDTQYF.

The V gene is TRBV3-1 (or the pseudogene TRBV3-2), the J gene TRBJ1-5; D remains unclear. Germline CDR1 is LGHDT and CDR2 is YNNKEL (reference sequence). The V and J ends lost 2 bases and 6 bases respectively, with 8 bases between them. CDR3 length: 13 residues. The CDR3 is CASSQSRFQPQHF. CDR3 nucleotides: TGTGCCAGCAGCCAATCTCGGTTTCAGCCCCAGCATTTT.

The chain joins TRBV28 to TRBJ1-3; D is possibly TRBD1 (6 bases). Germline loops: CDR1 MDHEN, CDR2 SYDVKM. V was cut by 2 bases and J by 2 bases, with 10 bases left in between. The CDR3 totals 15 residues. The CDR3 sequence is CASSLIQGPGNTIYF. CDR3 coding DNA: TGTGCCAGCAGTTTAATACAGGGACCTGGAAACACCATATATTTT. The whole variable domain, filled in from reference TRBV28 and TRBJ1-3, reads DVKVTQSSRYLVKRTGEKVFLECVQDMDHENMFWYRQDPGLGLRLIYFSYDVKMKEKGDIPEGYSVSREKKERFSLILESASTNQTSMYLCASSLIQGPGNTIYFGEGSWLTVV.

This sequence joins TRBV7-2 and TRBJ2-7; 7 bases match TRBD1. The V gene's germline CDR1 is SGHTA and CDR2 FQGNSA. This CDR3 is 14 amino acids long. V lost 4 bases, J lost 2 bases, and 5 bases stayed unmatched. This CDR3 reads CASSSHRGPYEQYF. CDR3 sequence (DNA): TGTGCCAGCAGCTCGCACAGGGGACCCTACGAGCAGTACTTC.

The CDR3: CASSPPLGYLAEQFF. As DNA, the CDR3 is TGTGCCAGCAGTCCCCCCCTGGGCTACTTGGCCGAGCAGTTCTTC. V is TRBV27 and J is TRBJ2-1; D is unresolved. CDR1 is MNHEY and CDR2 is SMNVEV in the germline V gene (reference sequence). The CDR3 sequence is 15 residues long. Trimming cost V 5 bases and J 10 bases, with 21 bases left between them.

This chain joins TRBV6-5 and TRBJ2-5, with a tentative D call TRBD2 (6 bases). Trimming took off 3 bases at V and 0 bases at J, with 14 bases between the two ends. The CDR3 totals 16 residues. Per germline, CDR1 MNHEY and CDR2 SVGAGI. The CDR3 spells CASSYRASAYQETQYF. The CDR3 DNA reads TGTGCCAGCAGTTATCGGGCTAGCGCTTACCAAGAGACCCAGTACTTC.

In its sample, this clone was seen once. This chain links TRBV28 with TRBJ1-6, with 9 bases identical to TRBD1. V shed 3 bases, J shed 6 bases, and the junction held 3 bases outside the gene matches. The CDR3 loop spans 15 amino acids. Germline V gene lookup returns CDR1 MDHEN and CDR2 SYDVKM. Written as DNA, the CDR3 is TGTGCCAGCAGTTTTACGGGACAGGGTAATTCACCCCTCCACTTT. Protein: CASSFTGQGNSPLHF.

The V and J genes are TRBV28 and TRBJ2-5; TRBD2 matches 9 bases. With 5 bases clipped from V and 2 bases from J, the junction kept 15 bases outside the gene matches. This CDR3 contains 18 residues. The germline V gene has CDR1 MDHEN and CDR2 SYDVKM. CDR3 sequence: CASSPPGMVAGAQETQYF. In nucleotides, the CDR3 is TGTGCCAGCAGTCCCCCCGGGATGGTAGCGGGAGCACAAGAGACCCAGTACTTC.

The chain employs TRBV7-6 and TRBJ2-7; 15 bases are shared with TRBD2. Trimming took 4 bases from V and 5 from J; bases not matched to a gene: 18. CDR1 and CDR2 from the germline V gene are SGHVS and FNYEAQ. The CDR3 is 20 amino acids. DNA for the CDR3: TGTGCCAGCAGCTCAAGGGCAGGGACTAGCGGGAGGACTTGGATAGACGAGCAGTACTTC. Translated: CASSSRAGTSGRTWIDEQYF.

This sequence joins TRBV4-1 and TRBJ2-1; 9 nucleotides line up with TRBD2. The CDR3 has 15 amino acids. With 1 base clipped from V and 7 bases from J, the junction kept 5 bases outside the gene matches. CDR1 MGHRA and CDR2 YSYEKL come from the germline V gene. The chain's CDR3 is CASSQGGLASNEQFF. CDR3 in DNA: TGCGCCAGCAGCCAAGGGGGACTAGCCTCGAATGAGCAGTTCTTC.

In its sample, this clone was seen a few times. The J gene is TRBJ2-7, the V gene TRBV7-2, with TRBD1 as a possible D gene (6 bases). The CDR3 is 15 amino acids. The germline V and J ends were trimmed by 1 base and 4 bases, with 14 bases remaining between them. Germline V gene sequence: CDR1 SGHTA, CDR2 FQGNSA. Here the CDR3 reads CASSLEGRGPYEQYF. The CDR3 DNA sequence: TGTGCCAGCAGCTTAGAGGGCAGGGGCCCTTACGAGCAGTACTTC. The full variable domain, in which reference TRBV7-2 and TRBJ2-7 provide the parts outside the CDR3, is GAGVSQSPSNKVTEKGKDVELRCDPISGHTALYWYRQSLGQGLEFLIYFQGNSAPDKSGLPSDRFSAERTGGSVSTLTIQRTQQEDSAVYLCASSLEGRGPYEQYFGPGTRLTVT.